One and the same sample provided the 3 T cell receptor beta chains below, sequenced in a study of blood T cell repertoires in COVID-19. Produced via immunoSEQ multiplex PCR; TCRdb's table is partial and in-frame only. The repertoire consists of about 190,000 clones, with approximately 90% occurring once and the leading ten covering 0.88%. The material sequenced was peripheral blood. Receptor source: a woman younger than 35 who had recovered from COVID-19.

This chain joins TRBV6-5 and TRBJ2-5, with 8 bases fitting TRBD2. Germline V lookup: CDR1 MNHEY, CDR2 SVGAGI. The junction had 6 bases not matched to a gene; V was cut back by 6 bases and J by 9 bases. The CDR3 spans 12 residues. The CDR3 DNA reads TGTGCCAGCAGCCCGGGGGGGGAACCCCAGTACTTC. Protein product: CASSPGGEPQYF.

This clone came up a few times. This rearrangement joins TRBV16 to TRBJ2-5, with D perhaps TRBD2 (6 bases). CDR3 length equals 17 residues. Germline V gene lookup returns CDR1 KGHSY and CDR2 FQNENV. The V end lost 2 bases, the J end lost 1 base, and 17 bases lay between the germline ends. The CDR3 reads CASSQTWGGAAQETQYF. The CDR3 DNA is TGTGCCAGCAGCCAAACTTGGGGCGGGGCCGCCCAAGAGACCCAGTACTTC.

V gene TRBV6-5 combines with J gene TRBJ2-7; possibly TRBD1 for D (5 bases). Germline loops: CDR1 MNHEY, CDR2 SVGAGI. Trimming cost V 2 bases and J 3 bases, with 14 bases left between them. The CDR3 contains 15 residues. The DNA for the CDR3 is TGTGCCAGCAGTTACAGGCAGGGCGTGGGCTACGAGCAGTACTTC. Its translation is CASSYRQGVGYEQYF.